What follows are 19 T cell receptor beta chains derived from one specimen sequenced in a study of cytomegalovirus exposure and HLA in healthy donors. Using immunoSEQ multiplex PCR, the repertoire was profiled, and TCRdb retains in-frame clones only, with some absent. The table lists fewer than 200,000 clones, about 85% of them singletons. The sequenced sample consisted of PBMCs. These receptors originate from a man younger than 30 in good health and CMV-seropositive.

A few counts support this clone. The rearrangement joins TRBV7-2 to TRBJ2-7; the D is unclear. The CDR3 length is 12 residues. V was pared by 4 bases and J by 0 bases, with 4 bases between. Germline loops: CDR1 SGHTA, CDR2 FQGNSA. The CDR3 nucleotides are TGTGCCAGCAGCTCGAGCTCCTACGAGCAGTACTTC. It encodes CASSSSSYEQYF. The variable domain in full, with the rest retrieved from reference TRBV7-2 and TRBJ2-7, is GAGVSQSPSNKVTEKGKDVELRCDPISGHTALYWYRQSLGQGLEFLIYFQGNSAPDKSGLPSDRFSAERTGGSVSTLTIQRTQQEDSAVYLCASSSSSYEQYFGPGTRLTVT.

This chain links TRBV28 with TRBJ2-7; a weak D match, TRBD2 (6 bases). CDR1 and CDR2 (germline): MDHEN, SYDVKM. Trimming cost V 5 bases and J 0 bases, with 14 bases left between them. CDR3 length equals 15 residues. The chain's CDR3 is CASSAGTLNSYEQYF. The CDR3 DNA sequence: TGTGCCAGCAGTGCCGGGACTCTTAACTCCTACGAGCAGTACTTC.

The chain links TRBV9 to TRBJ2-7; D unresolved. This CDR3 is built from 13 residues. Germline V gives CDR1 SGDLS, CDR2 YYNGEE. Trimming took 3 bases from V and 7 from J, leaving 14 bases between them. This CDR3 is CASSAETVGEQYF. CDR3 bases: TGTGCCAGCAGCGCGGAGACCGTCGGTGAGCAGTACTTC.

The CDR3, as DNA: TGCGCCAGCAGTGAATCGACAGTAGGTGAGCAGTTCTTC. Its translation: CASSESTVGEQFF. V usage is TRBV5-1 and J usage is TRBJ2-1; D may be TRBD1 (5 bases). The V gene lost 5 bases and the J gene lost 9 bases, with 15 bases spanning the gap. The CDR3 runs to 13 residues. Looked up from germline, CDR1 is SGHRS and CDR2 is YFSETQ.

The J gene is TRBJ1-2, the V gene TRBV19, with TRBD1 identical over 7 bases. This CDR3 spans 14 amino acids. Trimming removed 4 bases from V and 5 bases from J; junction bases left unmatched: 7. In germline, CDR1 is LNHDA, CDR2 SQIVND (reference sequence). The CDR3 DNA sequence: TGTGCCAGTAGTAGGCAACAGGGGTCGTATGGCTACACCTTC. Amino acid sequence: CASSRQQGSYGYTF.

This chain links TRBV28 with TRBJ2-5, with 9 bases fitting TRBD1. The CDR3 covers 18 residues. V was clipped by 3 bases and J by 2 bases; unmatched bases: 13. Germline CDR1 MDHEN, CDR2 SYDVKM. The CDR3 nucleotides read TGTGCCAGCAGTTTGAGTATAGGGACAGGGAATAGGCAAGAGACCCAGTACTTC. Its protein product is CASSLSIGTGNRQETQYF.

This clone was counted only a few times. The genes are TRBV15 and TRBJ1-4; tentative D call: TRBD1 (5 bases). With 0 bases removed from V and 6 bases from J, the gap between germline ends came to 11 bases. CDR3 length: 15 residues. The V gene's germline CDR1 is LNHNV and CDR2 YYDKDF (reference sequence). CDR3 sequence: CATSRDRQSYEKLFF. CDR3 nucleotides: TGTGCCACCAGCAGAGACCGACAGAGCTATGAAAAACTGTTTTTT.

Written as DNA, the CDR3 is TGTGCCAGCAGTTACGGGACTAGCGCGTACAATGAGCAGTTCTTC. This codes for CASSYGTSAYNEQFF. The rearrangement links TRBV2 to TRBJ2-1; 10 nucleotides agree with TRBD2. After removal of 5 bases from V and 4 bases from J, the junction contained 5 bases not matched to a gene. Germline assignment: CDR1 SNHLY and CDR2 FYNNEI. The CDR3 loop spans 15 amino acids.

The CDR3 DNA is TGTGCCAGCAGTTTCAGGGAACGACAGGTCAATAATTCACCCCTCCACTTT. Amino acid sequence: CASSFRERQVNNSPLHF. This chain joins TRBV27 and TRBJ1-6, with a weak D call TRBD1 (6 bases). Germline CDR1 reads MNHEY; CDR2 reads SMNVEV (reference sequence). The CDR3 is made up of 17 amino acids. V dropped 3 bases and J dropped 5 bases, with 17 bases sitting between them.

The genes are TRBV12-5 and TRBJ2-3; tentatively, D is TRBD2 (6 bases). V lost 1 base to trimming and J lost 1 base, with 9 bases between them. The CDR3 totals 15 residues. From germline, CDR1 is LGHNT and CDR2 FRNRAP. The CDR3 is CASGLGRGGTDTQYF. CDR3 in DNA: TGTGCTAGTGGTTTGGGACGCGGGGGCACAGATACGCAGTATTTT. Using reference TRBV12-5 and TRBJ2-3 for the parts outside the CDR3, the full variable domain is DARVTQTPRHKVTEMGQEVTMRCQPILGHNTVFWYRQTMMQGLELLAYFRNRAPLDDSGMPKDRFSAEMPDATLATLKIQPSEPRDSAVYFCASGLGRGGTDTQYFGPGTRLTVL.

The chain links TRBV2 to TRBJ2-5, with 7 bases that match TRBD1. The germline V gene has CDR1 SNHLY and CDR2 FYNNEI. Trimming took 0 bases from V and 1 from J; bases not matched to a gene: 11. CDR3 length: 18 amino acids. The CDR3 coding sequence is TGTGCCAGCAGTGAAGCGCTTCTGACAGGGACATCCCAAGAGACCCAGTACTTC. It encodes CASSEALLTGTSQETQYF.

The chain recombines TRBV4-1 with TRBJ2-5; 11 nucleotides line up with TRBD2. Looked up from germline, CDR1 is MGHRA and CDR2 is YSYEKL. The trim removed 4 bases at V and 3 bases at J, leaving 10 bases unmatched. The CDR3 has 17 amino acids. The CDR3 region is CASSRGVAGGSEETQYF. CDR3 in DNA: TGCGCCAGCAGCCGTGGGGTAGCGGGAGGGAGCGAAGAGACCCAGTACTTC.

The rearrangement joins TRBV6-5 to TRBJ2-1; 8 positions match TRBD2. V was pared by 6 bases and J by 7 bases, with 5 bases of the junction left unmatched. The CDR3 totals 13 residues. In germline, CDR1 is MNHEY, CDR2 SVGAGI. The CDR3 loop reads CASRREVRNEQFF. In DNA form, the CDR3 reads TGTGCCAGCAGGCGGGAGGTCAGAAATGAGCAGTTCTTC.

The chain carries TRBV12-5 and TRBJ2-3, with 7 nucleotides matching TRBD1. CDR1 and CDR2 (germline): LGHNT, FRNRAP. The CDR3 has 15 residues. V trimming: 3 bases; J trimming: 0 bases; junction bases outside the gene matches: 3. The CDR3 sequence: CASGFRGQSTDTQYF. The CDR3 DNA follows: TGTGCTAGTGGTTTCCGGGGACAGAGCACAGATACGCAGTATTTT.

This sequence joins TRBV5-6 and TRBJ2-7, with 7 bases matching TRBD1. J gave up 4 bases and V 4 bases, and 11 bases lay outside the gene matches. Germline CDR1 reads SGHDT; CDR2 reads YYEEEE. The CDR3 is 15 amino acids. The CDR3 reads CASSTRGQAPYEQYF. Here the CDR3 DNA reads TGTGCCAGCAGCACAAGGGGGCAGGCCCCTTACGAGCAGTACTTC.

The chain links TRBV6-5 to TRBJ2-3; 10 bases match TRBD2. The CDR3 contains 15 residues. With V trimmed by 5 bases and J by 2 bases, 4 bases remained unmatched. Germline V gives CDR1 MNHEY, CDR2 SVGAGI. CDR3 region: CASSNLAGVTDTQYF. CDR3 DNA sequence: TGTGCCAGCAGTAATCTAGCGGGGGTCACAGATACGCAGTATTTT.

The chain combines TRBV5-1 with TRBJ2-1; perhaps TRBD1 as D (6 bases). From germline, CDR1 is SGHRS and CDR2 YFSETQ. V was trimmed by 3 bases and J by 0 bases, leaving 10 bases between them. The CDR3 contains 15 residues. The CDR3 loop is CASSWTAGSYNEQFF. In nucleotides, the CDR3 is TGCGCCAGCAGCTGGACAGCCGGCTCCTACAATGAGCAGTTCTTC.

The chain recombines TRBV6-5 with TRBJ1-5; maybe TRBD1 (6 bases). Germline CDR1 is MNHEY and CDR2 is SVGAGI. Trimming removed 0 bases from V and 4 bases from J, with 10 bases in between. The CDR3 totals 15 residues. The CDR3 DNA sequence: TGTGCCAGCAGTTACTCGGGACACGAGAATCAGCCCCAGCATTTT. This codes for CASSYSGHENQPQHF.

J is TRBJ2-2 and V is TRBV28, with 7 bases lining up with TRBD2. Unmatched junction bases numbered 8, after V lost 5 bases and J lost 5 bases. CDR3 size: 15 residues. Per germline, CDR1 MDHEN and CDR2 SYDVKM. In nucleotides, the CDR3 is TGTGCCAGCAGTCCTCGGGGAGGGCGGACCGGGGAGCTGTTTTTT. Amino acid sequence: CASSPRGGRTGELFF.